These 12 T cell receptor beta chains were all obtained from the same sample, sequenced in a study of blood T cell repertoires in COVID-19. TCRdb's copy holds only in-frame clones and misses some; the assay was immunoSEQ multiplex PCR. The sample consists of 60,000 to 90,000 clones, around 88% of them appearing once. What was sequenced was peripheral blood. These receptors were obtained from a woman at least 80 years old with active or convalescent COVID-19.

This rearrangement joins TRBV4-3 to TRBJ1-1; the D is unclear. The CDR3 sequence is 15 residues long. Trimming stripped 0 bases from V and 1 base from J, with 9 bases between. Germline CDR1 reads LGHNA; CDR2 reads YSLEER. CDR3 residues: CASSQENRPNTEAFF. The CDR3 coding sequence is TGCGCCAGCAGCCAAGAAAACAGACCGAACACTGAAGCTTTCTTT.

This clone was counted once. The V call is TRBV5-4, the J call TRBJ2-7; 11 bases are shared with TRBD1. This CDR3 contains 14 residues. V was pared by 9 bases and J by 6 bases, with 11 bases of the junction left unmatched. Germline loops: CDR1 SGHNT, CDR2 YYREEE (reference sequence). The DNA of the CDR3 is TGTGCCACCTTTCCGGGACAGGGGGTCGTCGAGCAGTACTTC. Translation: CATFPGQGVVEQYF.

This sequence joins TRBV9 and TRBJ2-1; 10 bases align to TRBD2. Trimming cost V 3 bases and J 2 bases; bases outside gene matches: 8. The CDR3 runs to 17 residues. Looked up from germline, CDR1 is SGDLS and CDR2 is YYNGEE. The CDR3 DNA follows: TGTGCCAGCAGCGAGCTCTCGACTAGCGGGCCCTACAATGAGCAGTTCTTC. It is translated as CASSELSTSGPYNEQFF.

The gene calls are TRBV27 and TRBJ2-7; the match to TRBD2 covers 11 bases. Germline V gives CDR1 MNHEY, CDR2 SMNVEV (reference sequence). This CDR3 is built from 14 residues. V was pared by 6 bases and J by 4 bases, with 5 bases of the junction left unmatched. The CDR3 coding sequence is TGTGCCAGCAGACTTACTAGCGGGAGTTACGAGCAGTACTTC. Translated, it gives CASRLTSGSYEQYF.

The chain combines TRBV23-1 with TRBJ1-5, with D tentatively TRBD1 (6 bases). TRBV23-1 is reported as an ORF; its role is uncertain. This CDR3 is 15 amino acids long. V was shortened by 5 bases and J by 8 bases, with 19 bases between the two germline ends. CDR3 sequence reads: CASSRAGHPGEPQHF. As DNA, the CDR3 is TGCGCCAGCAGTAGAGCGGGACACCCCGGGGAGCCCCAGCATTTT.

The V gene is TRBV5-1, the J gene TRBJ2-5; perhaps TRBD1 as D (5 bases). The CDR3 totals 14 residues. CDR1 is SGHRS and CDR2 is YFSETQ in the germline V gene. The V end lost 5 bases, the J end lost 4 bases, and 15 bases lay between the germline ends. CDR3 protein: CASRTGQQVETQYF. The CDR3, as DNA: TGCGCCAGCAGAACCGGACAACAGGTAGAGACCCAGTACTTC. The variable domain in full, with the rest retrieved from reference TRBV5-1 and TRBJ2-5, is KAGVTQTPRYLIKTRGQQVTLSCSPISGHRSVSWYQQTPGQGLQFLFEYFSETQRNKGNFPGRFSGRQFSNSRSEMNVSTLELGDSALYLCASRTGQQVETQYFGPGTRLLVL.

This CDR3 reads CASSFGPGQGTRLEQYF. The CDR3 coding sequence is TGTGCCAGCAGCTTTGGCCCGGGACAGGGGACACGTCTCGAGCAGTACTTC. The chain links TRBV5-4 to TRBJ2-7, with 10 bases matching TRBD1. The trim removed 2 bases at V and 6 bases at J, leaving 14 bases unmatched. The CDR3 has 17 amino acids. Looked up from germline, CDR1 is SGHNT and CDR2 is YYREEE (reference sequence). Using reference TRBV5-4 and TRBJ2-7 for the parts outside the CDR3, the full variable domain is ETGVTQSPTHLIKTRGQQVTLRCSSQSGHNTVSWYQQALGQGPQFIFQYYREEENGRGNFPPRFSGLQFPNYSSELNVNALELDDSALYLCASSFGPGQGTRLEQYFGPGTRLTVT.

This clone was seen once. The V and J genes are TRBV5-4 and TRBJ1-1; 7 positions agree with TRBD1. J lost 1 base, V lost 4 bases, and 7 bases had no gene match. The germline CDR1 and CDR2 sequences are SGHNT and YYREEE (reference sequence). There are 15 residues in the CDR3. The CDR3 DNA is TGTGCCAGCAGCACCCAGACAGGGCGGAACACTGAAGCTTTCTTT. Translating gives CASSTQTGRNTEAFF.

This clone showed up just a few times. The V and J genes are TRBV9 and TRBJ2-1; 12 bases are a match to TRBD2. The CDR3 has 16 amino acids. V was pared by 4 bases and J by 3 bases, with 5 bases of the junction left unmatched. Germline values: CDR1 SGDLS, CDR2 YYNGEE. The CDR3 region is CASSPRTSGDYNEQFF. CDR3 nucleotide sequence: TGTGCCAGCAGCCCCAGGACTAGCGGGGACTACAATGAGCAGTTCTTC.

The chain joins TRBV5-1 to TRBJ2-7; a possible D gene is TRBD2 (6 bases). V lost 2 bases to trimming and J lost 4 bases, with 10 bases between them. The CDR3 has 13 residues. Germline V gives CDR1 SGHRS, CDR2 YFSETQ. The CDR3 sequence: CASSFPRGYEQYF. In nucleotides, the CDR3 is TGCGCCAGCAGCTTCCCGCGGGGTTACGAGCAGTACTTC. Combining the CDR3 with reference TRBV5-1 and TRBJ2-7 gives the whole variable domain KAGVTQTPRYLIKTRGQQVTLSCSPISGHRSVSWYQQTPGQGLQFLFEYFSETQRNKGNFPGRFSGRQFSNSRSEMNVSTLELGDSALYLCASSFPRGYEQYFGPGTRLTVT.

The chain uses TRBV18 and TRBJ1-2, with D maybe TRBD1 (5 bases). V was shortened by 3 bases and J by 8 bases, with 13 bases between the two germline ends. There are 13 residues in the CDR3. The germline V gene has CDR1 KGHSH and CDR2 LQKENI. The CDR3 region is CASSPSMEGGYTF. In DNA form, the CDR3 reads TGTGCCAGCTCACCCTCCATGGAGGGGGGCTACACCTTC. Combining the CDR3 with reference TRBV18 and TRBJ1-2 gives the whole variable domain NAGVMQNPRHLVRRRGQEARLRCSPMKGHSHVYWYRQLPEEGLKFMVYLQKENIIDESGMPKERFSAEFPKEGPSILRIQQVVRGDSAAYFCASSPSMEGGYTFGSGTRLTVV.

The chain is built from TRBV27 and TRBJ2-2, with D hard to call. The CDR3 sequence is 14 residues long. CDR1 is MNHEY, CDR2 SMNVEV, per germline (reference sequence). V lost 1 base, J lost 5 bases, and 8 bases lay in between. CDR3: CASSLFPLTGELFF. CDR3 coding DNA: TGTGCCAGCAGTTTATTCCCGTTAACCGGGGAGCTGTTTTTT.